The rows below give T cell receptor beta chains drawn from one sample of a study of response to subunit inactivated influenza vaccine. TCRdb re-called the RT-PCR reads with MiXCR, one entry per CDR3 protein. The sample lists approximately 530,000 distinct CDR3 sequences, 10% to 15% occurring once. This specimen consisted of PBMCs from blood, obtained roughly 6 weeks after vaccination. All receptors come from a man between 50 and 59 years old who received an inactivated influenza vaccine. Both conserved end residues are part of each CDR3.

cdr3_aa: CSANQPANTGELFF; j_call: TRBJ2-2; v_call: TRBV20-1; cdr3_length: 14
cdr3_aa: CASSQEGTGPQWTQYF; j_call: TRBJ2-5; v_call: TRBV4-2; cdr3_length: 16
cdr3_aa: CATTGLGRDTDTQYF; j_call: TRBJ2-3; v_call: TRBV2; cdr3_length: 15
cdr3_aa: CASSGGRGERSEAFF; j_call: TRBJ1-1; v_call: TRBV28; cdr3_length: 15
cdr3_aa: CASSLERGPQHF; j_call: TRBJ1-5; v_call: TRBV7-9; cdr3_length: 12
cdr3_aa: CSVGGLMLPEAFF; j_call: TRBJ1-1; v_call: TRBV29-1; cdr3_length: 13
cdr3_aa: CASSFSPGQGFYNEQFF; j_call: TRBJ2-1; v_call: TRBV27; cdr3_length: 17
cdr3_aa: CASSSTGTGFTGELFF; j_call: TRBJ2-2; v_call: TRBV7-9; cdr3_length: 16
cdr3_aa: CASSLGQYTYEQYF; j_call: TRBJ2-7; v_call: TRBV5-1; cdr3_length: 14
cdr3_aa: CSARDSMGYNEKLFF; j_call: TRBJ1-4; v_call: TRBV20-1; cdr3_length: 15
cdr3_aa: CSASRQTNYGYTF; j_call: TRBJ1-2; v_call: TRBV20-1; cdr3_length: 13
cdr3_aa: CSASRQNTDTQYF; j_call: TRBJ2-3; v_call: TRBV20-1; cdr3_length: 13
cdr3_aa: CASTLGYGSFNEQYF; j_call: TRBJ2-7; v_call: TRBV28; cdr3_length: 15
cdr3_aa: CASSFLDSETLYGYTF; j_call: TRBJ1-2; v_call: TRBV7-2; cdr3_length: 16
cdr3_aa: CSVRGGQNVHEQYF; j_call: TRBJ2-7; v_call: TRBV29-1; cdr3_length: 14
cdr3_aa: CASSQGRVTEAFF; j_call: TRBJ1-1; v_call: TRBV4-3; cdr3_length: 13
cdr3_aa: CASSLGPTGGRETQYF; j_call: TRBJ2-5; v_call: TRBV11-3; cdr3_length: 16
cdr3_aa: CASSLGAGQKYGYTF; j_call: TRBJ1-2; v_call: TRBV5-1; cdr3_length: 15
cdr3_aa: CASSPEDGSSYEQYF; j_call: TRBJ2-7; v_call: TRBV18; cdr3_length: 15
cdr3_aa: CASSLGTTGTYEQYF; j_call: TRBJ2-7; v_call: TRBV13; cdr3_length: 15
cdr3_aa: CASSQDPAGALGYNEQFF; j_call: TRBJ2-1; v_call: TRBV4-3; cdr3_length: 18
cdr3_aa: CAISVAGQETQYF; j_call: TRBJ2-5; v_call: TRBV10-3; cdr3_length: 13
cdr3_aa: CSVGGLNGYTF; j_call: TRBJ1-2; v_call: TRBV29-1; cdr3_length: 11
cdr3_aa: CASSPPGIKETQYF; j_call: TRBJ2-5; v_call: TRBV18; cdr3_length: 14
cdr3_aa: CASSLNWASGSTYTQYF; j_call: TRBJ2-3; v_call: TRBV5-1; cdr3_length: 17
cdr3_aa: CASSAGGSLYGYTF; j_call: TRBJ1-2; v_call: TRBV6-1; cdr3_length: 14
cdr3_aa: CASSLFSASYNEQFF; j_call: TRBJ2-1; v_call: TRBV12-3/TRBV12-4; cdr3_length: 15
cdr3_aa: CSAPVNRNSYEQYF; j_call: TRBJ2-7; v_call: TRBV20-1; cdr3_length: 14
cdr3_aa: CASSAGQLSYEQYF; j_call: TRBJ2-7; v_call: TRBV12-3/TRBV12-4; cdr3_length: 14
cdr3_aa: CASSLLGWGNTEAFF; j_call: TRBJ1-1; v_call: TRBV12-3/TRBV12-4; cdr3_length: 15
cdr3_aa: CASSLGWGLYNEQFF; j_call: TRBJ2-1; v_call: TRBV7-2; cdr3_length: 15
cdr3_aa: CASSPRTGNVVNEQFF; j_call: TRBJ2-1; v_call: TRBV11-2; cdr3_length: 16
cdr3_aa: CASSVEIYGGGANTEAFF; j_call: TRBJ1-1; v_call: TRBV9; cdr3_length: 18
cdr3_aa: CASSPFRDRVSGTQYF; j_call: TRBJ2-5; v_call: TRBV7-2; cdr3_length: 16
cdr3_aa: CASSLGTSGSYSYEQYF; j_call: TRBJ2-7; v_call: TRBV12-3/TRBV12-4; cdr3_length: 17
cdr3_aa: CASSVGGGHNSPLHF; j_call: TRBJ1-6; v_call: TRBV9; cdr3_length: 15
cdr3_aa: CASSIGTGRDYGYTF; j_call: TRBJ1-2; v_call: TRBV28; cdr3_length: 15
cdr3_aa: CASSYSPQAGYGYTF; j_call: TRBJ1-2; v_call: TRBV6-5; cdr3_length: 15
cdr3_aa: CASKTGGRYEQYF; j_call: TRBJ2-7; v_call: TRBV3-1; cdr3_length: 13
cdr3_aa: CASSYRAGHEQFF; j_call: TRBJ2-1; v_call: TRBV6-5; cdr3_length: 13
cdr3_aa: CASSYWAGGSNEQYF; j_call: TRBJ2-7; v_call: TRBV6-5; cdr3_length: 15
cdr3_aa: CASSPGGPATQYF; j_call: TRBJ2-5; v_call: TRBV7-2; cdr3_length: 13
cdr3_aa: CAIKRATGNTIYF; j_call: TRBJ1-3; v_call: TRBV10-3; cdr3_length: 13
cdr3_aa: CASSPGLMVNEQFF; j_call: TRBJ2-1; v_call: TRBV6-2/TRBV6-3; cdr3_length: 14
cdr3_aa: CASSSDRSYNEQFF; j_call: TRBJ2-1; v_call: TRBV7-2; cdr3_length: 14
cdr3_aa: CASSLPLFRDSYNSPLHF; j_call: TRBJ1-6; v_call: TRBV11-2; cdr3_length: 18
cdr3_aa: CASSLGGRGAEQYF; j_call: TRBJ2-7; v_call: TRBV7-6; cdr3_length: 14
cdr3_aa: CASSSRLAGGPDEQFF; j_call: TRBJ2-1; v_call: TRBV7-9; cdr3_length: 16
cdr3_aa: CSAAQVPKETQYF; j_call: TRBJ2-5; v_call: TRBV20-1; cdr3_length: 13
cdr3_aa: CASSYIPGTSGTGELFF; j_call: TRBJ2-2; v_call: TRBV5-1; cdr3_length: 17
cdr3_aa: CASSKRSSNTEAFF; j_call: TRBJ1-1; v_call: TRBV6-1; cdr3_length: 14
cdr3_aa: CASSDRTILNTGELFF; j_call: TRBJ2-2; v_call: TRBV7-9; cdr3_length: 16
cdr3_aa: CASSADSSGNTIYF; j_call: TRBJ1-3; v_call: TRBV5-1; cdr3_length: 14
cdr3_aa: CSATRTSGGPDTQYF; j_call: TRBJ2-3; v_call: TRBV20-1; cdr3_length: 15
cdr3_aa: CSVKLAGHYEQYF; j_call: TRBJ2-7; v_call: TRBV29-1; cdr3_length: 13
cdr3_aa: CASITAGEAEQFF; j_call: TRBJ2-1; v_call: TRBV2; cdr3_length: 13
cdr3_aa: CATSDSLKQGETQYF; j_call: TRBJ2-5; v_call: TRBV24-1; cdr3_length: 15
cdr3_aa: CASSLYRRGGASDTQYF; j_call: TRBJ2-3; v_call: TRBV27; cdr3_length: 17
cdr3_aa: CASSLLGLAGDNEQFF; j_call: TRBJ2-1; v_call: TRBV7-2; cdr3_length: 16